One sample yielded the 17 T cell receptor beta chains listed below, sequenced in a study of T cell repertoires in cytomegalovirus infection. Which antigens these TCRs recognize remains unknown. TCRdb redid the calling of the reads with MiXCR, one entry per CDR3 protein. The sample records fewer than 150,000 distinct CDR3 sequences, 30% to 35% being singletons. The sample was CD8+ T cells from cultured PBMCs, taken from culture after CMV antigen stimulation. These receptor sequences come from a human donor in good health (CMV status not recorded). Some clones in this sample may be carry-over from other donors' samples.

The chain links TRBV4-1 to TRBJ2-3; maybe TRBD1 (5 bases). Trimming pared 4 bases from V and 6 bases from J, leaving 20 bases between. CDR1 MGHRA and CDR2 YSYEKL come from the germline V gene. The CDR3 totals 16 residues. CDR3 sequence (DNA): TGCGCCAGCAGCCCTCTTAGGGGTGTCGATATGGATACGCAGTATTTT. Translated: CASSPLRGVDMDTQYF.

There are many counts of this clonotype. CDR3 nucleotide sequence: TGTGCCAGCAGCTTAGTCGGGTATGGAACAGTAACGGGTTACGAGCAGTACTTC. This gives the protein CASSLVGYGTVTGYEQYF. V and J are TRBV7-6 and TRBJ2-7; no definite D call. The CDR3 loop spans 18 amino acids. Trimming removed 1 base from V and 4 bases from J, with 23 bases in between. The germline gives CDR1 SGHVS, CDR2 FNYEAQ.

The chain uses TRBV12-3 or TRBV12-4 and TRBJ1-6; D not certain. V was cut by 5 bases and J by 4 bases, with 12 bases left in between. This CDR3 region has 15 residues. CDR3 protein: CASSPQMRYNSPLHF. CDR3 nucleotides: TGTGCCAGCAGTCCCCAGATGAGATATAATTCACCCCTCCACTTT.

This clonotype was seen more than once but under ten times. The chain joins TRBV5-1 to TRBJ2-7; 7 nucleotides agree with TRBD1. Germline V CDR1 and CDR2: SGHRS, YFSETQ. There are 15 residues in the CDR3. V lost 4 bases, J lost 2 bases, and 9 bases stayed unmatched. CDR3 protein: CASSTYRGPTYEQYF. Here the CDR3 DNA reads TGCGCCAGCAGCACCTACAGGGGCCCAACCTACGAGCAGTACTTC.

This chain links TRBV5-4 with TRBJ1-1; D possibly corresponds to TRBD1 (5 bases). V was shortened by 1 base and J by 5 bases, with 15 bases between the two germline ends. Germline V gene sequence: CDR1 SGHNT, CDR2 YYREEE (reference sequence). CDR3 length equals 15 residues. CDR3 sequence reads: CASSLSRGVGTEAFF. The DNA for the CDR3 is TGTGCCAGCAGCTTGAGTCGGGGCGTGGGTACTGAAGCTTTCTTT.

This clonotype occurred a few times. The CDR3 is CASSHGGSYGYTF. CDR3 nucleotide sequence: TGTGCCAGCAGCCACGGGGGATCCTATGGCTACACCTTC. V and J are TRBV7-6 and TRBJ1-2; D is perhaps TRBD1 (5 bases). The CDR3 contains 13 residues. The ends were cut back, 5 bases at V and 4 bases at J, with 11 bases in the middle. Per germline, CDR1 SGHVS and CDR2 FNYEAQ.

There are a few counts of this clonotype. V gene TRBV6-2 or TRBV6-3 combines with J gene TRBJ2-2; 13 bases are shared with TRBD2. Germline assignment: CDR1 MNHEY and CDR2 SVGEGT. The CDR3 has 19 residues. V was pared by 6 bases and J by 0 bases, with 10 bases of the junction left unmatched. CDR3 in amino acids: CASSLTSGGASANTGELFF. CDR3 nucleotide sequence: TGTGCCAGCAGCCTCACTAGCGGGGGGGCATCAGCGAACACCGGGGAGCTGTTTTTT.

The chain joins TRBV6-1 to TRBJ1-1, with a tentative D call TRBD1 (5 bases). V lost 1 base, J lost 7 bases, and 16 bases lay in between. In germline, CDR1 is MNHNS, CDR2 SASEGT. The CDR3 extends over 15 amino acids. The CDR3 spells CASSEGERDLDEAFF. CDR3 DNA sequence: TGTGCCAGCAGTGAAGGCGAGCGGGACCTGGATGAAGCTTTCTTT.

This clonotype has a handful of counts. The chain is built from TRBV4-1 and TRBJ2-3; D is ambiguous. V lost 3 bases to trimming and J lost 8 bases, with 24 bases between them. The CDR3 is 17 residues long. The V gene's germline CDR1 is MGHRA and CDR2 YSYEKL. The CDR3 is CASSQKPTNRADATQYF. The DNA of the CDR3 is TGCGCCAGCAGCCAGAAGCCGACAAACCGGGCTGATGCTACGCAGTATTTT.

This clonotype was seen more than once but under ten times. CDR3 residues: CASSLVRVGGARMAGELFF. The CDR3 DNA reads TGTGCCAGCAGCTTAGTCAGAGTCGGGGGAGCGCGTATGGCCGGGGAGCTGTTTTTT. The chain joins TRBV7-6 to TRBJ2-2, with TRBD2 as a possible D gene (6 bases). The CDR3 spans 19 residues. Trimming stripped 1 base from V and 6 bases from J, with 24 bases between. Germline CDR1 SGHVS, CDR2 FNYEAQ.

This chain uses TRBV5-1 with TRBJ2-4; a possible D gene is TRBD2 (6 bases). Trimming removed 0 bases at V and 9 bases at J, with 13 bases between. This CDR3 is 14 amino acids long. Germline CDR1 and CDR2: SGHRS and YFSETQ. The CDR3 DNA reads as TGCGCCAGCAGCTTGGTCGGGGGTAACGGCATTCAGTACTTC. This codes for CASSLVGGNGIQYF.

V usage is TRBV20-1 and J usage is TRBJ2-1; D may be TRBD1 or TRBD2 (5 bases each). The CDR3 is 12 amino acids. In germline, CDR1 is DFQATT, CDR2 SNEGSKA (reference sequence). Trimming cost V 6 bases and J 5 bases, with 11 bases left between them. CDR3 bases: TGCAGTGCGGGGGACCTTAACAATGAGCAGTTCTTC. Protein: CSAGDLNNEQFF.

The V call is TRBV4-3, the J call TRBJ1-3; no clear D gene. The germline V gene has CDR1 LGHNA and CDR2 YSLEER. The V and J ends lost 1 base and 6 bases respectively, with 7 bases between them. This CDR3 comprises 13 residues. This chain's CDR3 is CASSQVGENTIYF. CDR3 DNA sequence: TGCGCCAGCAGCCAAGTAGGAGAAAACACCATATATTTT.

V and J are TRBV15 and TRBJ1-5, with TRBD1 identical over 8 bases. V was clipped by 6 bases and J by 4 bases; unmatched bases: 8. The CDR3 length is 15 residues. Germline CDR1 LNHNV, CDR2 YYDKDF (reference sequence). The CDR3 loop is CATRVDRGANQPQHF. The CDR3 DNA is TGTGCCACCAGGGTAGACAGGGGTGCAAATCAGCCCCAGCATTTT.

This clonotype was detected only a few times. V usage is TRBV7-2 and J usage is TRBJ1-6; tentative D call: TRBD1 (6 bases). The length of the CDR3 is 14 residues. Germline-derived CDR1 and CDR2 are SGHTA and FQGNSA. Trimming cost V 5 bases and J 6 bases, with 11 bases left between them. The CDR3 coding sequence is TGTGCCAGCAGCCTACAGGGATTTAATTCACCCCTCCACTTT. Encoded protein: CASSLQGFNSPLHF.

This sequence joins TRBV7-9 and TRBJ1-1, with D hard to call. The CDR3 runs 12 residues. Per the germline V gene, CDR1 is SEHNR and CDR2 is FQNEAQ (reference sequence). Trimming removed 4 bases from V and 10 bases from J, with 13 bases in between. Here the CDR3 DNA reads TGTGCCAGCAGCTCCAACGTGGGAACAGCTTTCTTT. Translation: CASSSNVGTAFF.

Ten or more counts support this clonotype. The V gene is TRBV6-6, the J gene TRBJ2-1; D remains ambiguous. Germline CDR1 is MNHNY and CDR2 is SVGAGI (reference sequence). The CDR3 contains 13 residues. V was clipped by 2 bases and J by 8 bases, with 10 bases between them. The CDR3 is CASSYPVFDEQFF. The DNA of the CDR3 is TGTGCCAGCAGTTACCCCGTGTTCGATGAGCAGTTCTTC.